The 2 T cell receptor beta chains below all came from one sample that was sequenced in a study of blood T cell repertoires in COVID-19. Profiling relied on immunoSEQ multiplex PCR, and the TCRdb table lists in-frame clones only, not all of them. The sample lists about 210,000 clones, just over 85% occurring once. The specimen sequenced was peripheral blood. These receptors all stem from a young man with active or convalescent COVID-19.

This clone occurred a few times. The CDR3 nucleotides are TGCGCCAGCAGCTTGATGGGGGGGCAAGAGACCCAGTACTTC. Translation: CASSLMGGQETQYF. V usage is TRBV5-1 and J usage is TRBJ2-5, with 7 bases matching TRBD2. Germline V CDR1 and CDR2: SGHRS, YFSETQ. J was trimmed by 2 bases and V by 1 base; bases with no gene match: 2. The CDR3 runs to 14 residues.

The chain has TRBV4-1 and TRBJ1-1, with D uncertain. This CDR3 contains 14 residues. Trimming stripped 1 base from V and 8 bases from J, with 14 bases between. Germline V gene lookup returns CDR1 MGHRA and CDR2 YSYEKL. CDR3 in DNA: TGCGCCAGCAGCCAAGTTGGGCGGGCTCGCGAAGCTTTCTTT. Residues: CASSQVGRAREAFF.